This T cell receptor (beta chain) is drawn from a study of cytomegalovirus exposure and HLA in healthy donors. Looking at the study overall: Unique TCRs from HLA-typed donors, 70 million to 100 million of them, were held in an early data release.

The PCR was carried out with 60 Vbeta primers and 13 Jbeta primers. Assay: immunoSEQ multiplex PCR; the TCRdb copy retains only in-frame clones and omits some. The repertoire includes approximately 130,000 clones, approximately 80% of them detected once, and around 1.6% sits in the top ten. Study conclusions and caveats: Analysis was carried out at a later point, and it linked a missense DCLRE1C variant to TCR beta V- and J-gene trimming.

This CDR3 region has 12 residues. V lost 4 bases to trimming and J lost 3 bases, with 7 bases between them. Germline V lookup: CDR1 SGHNT, CDR2 YYREEE (reference sequence). Worth noting for this clone: Its antigen is still unknown.

Sequences were obtained from PBMCs. The chain uses TRBV5-4 and TRBJ1-1; a possible D gene is TRBD1 (5 bases). This TCR derives from a woman aged 18-35 years in good health and CMV-seronegative. The CDR3 region has the DNA TGTGCCAGCAGCCGGGGGGACACTGAAGCTTTCTTT. It codes for CASSRGDTEAFF. The complete variable domain, with remaining parts taken from reference TRBV5-4 and TRBJ1-1, reads ETGVTQSPTHLIKTRGQQVTLRCSSQSGHNTVSWYQQALGQGPQFIFQYYREEENGRGNFPPRFSGLQFPNYSSELNVNALELDDSALYLCASSRGDTEAFFGQGTRLTVV.